This T cell receptor beta chain is from a study of CD8 T cells in Susac syndrome. The healthy controls were matched to patients by age and sex. Purification of the CD8+ and CD4+ T cells relied on negative isolation, and TEMRA cells underwent FACS enrichment. The RNA input was roughly 0.5 to 1 ug, and it was reverse transcribed with random hexamers. The method of amplification for TCR beta CDR3 was immunoSEQ multiplex PCR, covering 54 Vbeta and 13 Jbeta. TCRdb reprocessed the immunoSEQ multiplex PCR reads via MiXCR and lists one record per CDR3 protein. The table lists 150,000 to 200,000 distinct CDR3 sequences, about 95% of them singletons. The germline CDR1 and CDR2 sequences are MDHEN and SYDVKM. The CDR3 contains 17 residues. The J segment lost 0 bases and the V segment lost 3 bases, leaving 3 bases of the junction unmatched.

Specimen: CD4+ T cells from PBMCs. This TCR derives from a human donor in good health. This chain links TRBV28 with TRBJ2-1, with TRBD2 matching over 12 bases. The CDR3 protein is CASSLTSGSSSYNEQFF. CDR3 nucleotides: TGTGCCAGCAGTTTGACTAGCGGGAGTAGCTCCTACAATGAGCAGTTCTTC.